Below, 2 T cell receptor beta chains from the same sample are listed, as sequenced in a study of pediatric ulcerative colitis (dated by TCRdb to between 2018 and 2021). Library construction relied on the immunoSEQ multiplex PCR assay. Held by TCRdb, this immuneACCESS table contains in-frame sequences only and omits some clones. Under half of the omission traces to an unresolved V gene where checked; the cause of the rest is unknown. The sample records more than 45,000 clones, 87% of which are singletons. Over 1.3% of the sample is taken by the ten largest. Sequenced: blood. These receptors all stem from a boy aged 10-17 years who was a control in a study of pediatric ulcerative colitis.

The CDR3 is CAISGDTTYEQYF. The CDR3 bases are TGTGCCATCAGTGGGGACACCACCTACGAGCAGTACTTC. This chain connects TRBV10-3 to TRBJ2-7; perhaps TRBD1 as D (6 bases). From germline, CDR1 is ENHRY and CDR2 SYGVKD. V was clipped by 4 bases and J by 2 bases, with 9 bases between them. This CDR3 has 13 residues.

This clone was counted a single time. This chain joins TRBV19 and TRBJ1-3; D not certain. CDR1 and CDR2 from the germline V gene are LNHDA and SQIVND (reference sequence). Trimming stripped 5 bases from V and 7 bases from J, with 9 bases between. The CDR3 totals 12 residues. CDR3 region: CASSPGGNTIYF. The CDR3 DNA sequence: TGTGCCAGTAGTCCCGGTGGGAACACCATATATTTT.